Listed here is a single T cell receptor (beta chain). Specified time point: newly diagnosed GD, antithyroid drugs for less than 3 months. PBMC-derived RNA was used for the TCR library. V was cut by 6 bases and J by 0 bases, with 9 bases left in between. The CDR3 runs 15 residues. Construction of TCR beta libraries relied on iRepertoire HTBI primers and on Arm-PCR targeting CDR3 regions. MiXCR was run by TCRdb on the multiplex PCR reads, yielding one entry per CDR3 protein. The sample gives approximately 540,000 distinct CDR3 sequences, about 12% of which show up once; approximately 9% is in the top ten. This specimen comes from a study of regulatory T cells in long-lasting Graves disease. These same data were also listed under a study on T cells in Graves' hyperthyroidism and ophthalmopathy.

V gene TRBV12-3 or TRBV12-4 combines with J gene TRBJ2-6; D gene uncertain. Sequenced here: peripheral blood mononuclear cells (PBMCs), sampled at new diagnosis, from a patient treated with antithyroid drugs. The clonotype comes from a woman younger than 45 with Graves disease. The CDR3 nucleotides read TGTGCCAGCAGCCGCCGTAGCTCTGGGGCCAACGTCCTGACTTTC. It yields the protein CASSRRSSGANVLTF.